Below, 29 T cell receptor beta chains from the same sample are listed, as sequenced in a study of vaccination and CD4 T cells after COVID-19. Treatment reported: approximately 11-day PBMC culture with coronavirus spike peptide pools or control peptides (ViraFEST assay). No antigen has been assigned to these receptors. The Oncomine TCR Beta short-read assay was what sequenced the DNA obtained from cultured CD4+ T cells. A single record per CDR3 protein comes from TCRdb applying MiXCR to the PCR reads. In the table there are under 20,000 distinct CDR3 sequences, about 56% of which are singletons. Sequenced material: CD4+ T cells from blood, cultured in vitro, taken before SARS-CoV-2 vaccination. The receptors come from a human donor who had recovered from COVID-19.

V gene TRBV30 combines with J gene TRBJ2-1; possibly TRBD1 for D (6 bases). Per germline, CDR1 GTSNPN and CDR2 SVGIG (reference sequence). V shed 0 bases and J shed 4 bases, with 13 bases lying between them. This CDR3 contains 15 residues. CDR3 sequence (DNA): TGTGCCTGGAGTGTGGTACAGGGCCGTTACAATGAGCAGTTCTTC. It is translated as CAWSVVQGRYNEQFF. The entire variable domain, with the rest obtained from reference TRBV30 and TRBJ2-1, is as follows: SQTIHQWPATLVQPVGSPLSLECTVEGTSNPNLYWYRQAAGRGLQLLFYSVGIGQISSEVPQNLSASRPQDRQFILSSKKLLLSDSGFYLCAWSVVQGRYNEQFFGPGTRLTVL.

The V call is TRBV7-8, the J call TRBJ2-6, with D tentatively TRBD1 (6 bases). The length of the CDR3 is 17 residues. Deletions cut 4 bases from V and 0 bases from J, with 13 bases between. Germline V gene data show CDR1 as SGHVS and CDR2 as FQNEAQ. The chain's CDR3 is CASSYKTGNSGANVLTF. The CDR3 DNA is TGTGCCAGCAGCTACAAGACAGGAAACTCTGGGGCCAACGTCCTGACTTTC.

This clonotype was seen more than once but under ten times. The chain couples TRBV20-1 to TRBJ1-2; possible D gene TRBD1, 5 bases. The CDR3 spans 12 residues. Germline lookup yields CDR1 DFQATT and CDR2 SNEGSKA (reference sequence). V dropped 2 bases and J dropped 2 bases, with 6 bases sitting between them. The chain's CDR3 is CSARPGNYGYTF. DNA of the CDR3: TGCAGTGCTAGACCAGGGAACTATGGCTACACCTTC.

Of note for this clonotype: It is unclear where the CDR3 begins or ends on the DNA, so no DNA is shown, and the CDR3 is as TCRdb lists it. V usage is TRBV30 and J usage is TRBJ1-5. From its first to its last residue, the CDR3 has 13 amino acids. Germline V gives CDR1 GTSNPN, CDR2 SVGIG (reference sequence). The CDR3 loop is CAWSPTLYQPQHF.

The chain links TRBV23-1 to TRBJ2-4, with a possible D match to TRBD2 (5 bases). TRBV23-1 is known as an ORF, though its function is uncertain. CDR3 size: 20 residues. V dropped 3 bases and J dropped 1 base, with 25 bases sitting between them. Here the CDR3 DNA reads TGCGCCAGCAGTCAGCTAGACCGATTCCCCCGAGCGGTGGCCAAAAACATTCAGTACTTC. Protein sequence: CASSQLDRFPRAVAKNIQYF.

This clonotype appeared a few times. The DNA of the CDR3 is TGCAGTGCGGCGGACAAAAACTATGGCTACACCTTC. This gives the protein CSAADKNYGYTF. The rearrangement links TRBV20-1 to TRBJ1-2, with D perhaps matching TRBD1 (5 bases). Germline loops: CDR1 DFQATT, CDR2 SNEGSKA (reference sequence). Trimming stripped 6 bases from V and 2 bases from J, with 10 bases between. This CDR3 comprises 12 residues.

The rearrangement uses TRBV27 and TRBJ2-5, with a tentative D call TRBD1 (6 bases). Germline values: CDR1 MNHEY, CDR2 SMNVEV (reference sequence). The CDR3 is made up of 14 amino acids. The V and J ends lost 6 bases and 4 bases respectively, with 15 bases between them. CDR3 DNA sequence: TGTGCCAGCAGCTCTCCCGCCAGGGGAGAGACCCAGTACTTC. Residues: CASSSPARGETQYF.

This clonotype is a singleton in its sample. A much larger clone lies one base from this, so it may be a read error. The rearrangement joins TRBV6-2 or TRBV6-3 to TRBJ2-7; no clear D. The CDR3 spans 14 residues. Trimming took off 2 bases at V and 0 bases at J, with 8 bases between the two ends. The germline CDR1 and CDR2 sequences are MNHEY and SVGEGT. The CDR3 DNA reads TGTGCCAGCAGTTACCGTGCCGCCTCCTACGAGCAGTACTTC. Residues: CASSYRAASYEQYF.

This chain connects TRBV28 to TRBJ2-2; D may be TRBD2 (6 bases). This CDR3 has 15 amino acids. V was pared by 3 bases and J by 4 bases, with 12 bases between. Germline values: CDR1 MDHEN, CDR2 SYDVKM. Written as DNA, the CDR3 is TGTGCCAGCAGTTTCTCTAGCGCCCTCACCGGGGAGCTGTTTTTT. Encoded protein: CASSFSSALTGELFF.

The table lists this clonotype with a few counts. The chain employs TRBV20-1 and TRBJ2-7; D is possibly TRBD2 (5 bases). This CDR3 spans 13 amino acids. The germline gives CDR1 DFQATT, CDR2 SNEGSKA (reference sequence). V was trimmed by 2 bases and J by 6 bases, leaving 14 bases between them. CDR3 sequence: CSARSSGIPEQYF. CDR3 coding DNA: TGCAGTGCTAGAAGCTCGGGAATACCCGAGCAGTACTTC.

This rearrangement joins TRBV6-1 to TRBJ1-2; unclear D gene. CDR3 length: 15 residues. The ends were cut back, 5 bases at V and 2 bases at J, with 15 bases in the middle. Looked up from germline, CDR1 is MNHNS and CDR2 is SASEGT. The CDR3, as DNA: TGTGCCAGCAGTCCACAATCCGTGCCGAACTATGGCTACACCTTC. Encoded protein: CASSPQSVPNYGYTF.

The chain recombines TRBV28 with TRBJ1-5, with D possibly matching TRBD1 (5 bases). V gave up 6 bases and J gave up 0 bases, with 9 bases separating them. Germline V gives CDR1 MDHEN, CDR2 SYDVKM. The CDR3 runs 14 residues. The CDR3 bases are TGTGCCAGCAGACTAACAGGTAGCAATCAGCCCCAGCATTTT. Protein sequence: CASRLTGSNQPQHF.

The sample holds a few counts of this clonotype. V and J are TRBV24-1 and TRBJ2-7; 13 positions match TRBD2. Trimming at V came to 4 bases and at J to 2 bases, leaving 4 bases not matched to a gene. The CDR3 length is 16 residues. The germline V gene encodes CDR1 KGHDR and CDR2 SFDVKD. CDR3 sequence (DNA): TGTGCCACCAGTGAGGGGACTAGCGGGAAGGCCTACGAGCAGTACTTC. Encoded protein: CATSEGTSGKAYEQYF.

The chain carries TRBV7-3 and TRBJ2-3; the D gene is possibly TRBD2 (6 bases). CDR3 length: 13 amino acids. Germline V gene sequence: CDR1 SGHTA, CDR2 FQGTGA. Trimming shortened V by 4 bases and J by 5 bases, and 10 bases separated the two germline ends. The CDR3 loop is CASSSLAGDTQYF. CDR3 coding DNA: TGTGCCAGCAGCTCACTAGCCGGAGATACGCAGTATTTT.

The V call is TRBV20-1, the J call TRBJ2-7; TRBD2 matches at 13 bases. The CDR3 has 15 amino acids. CDR1 and CDR2 from the germline V gene are DFQATT and SNEGSKA (reference sequence). Germline trimming cut 3 bases from V and 1 base from J; bases unmatched to any gene: 3. In DNA form, the CDR3 reads TGCAGTGCTAGCGGGACTAGCGGGACATCCTACGAGCAGTACTTC. It is translated as CSASGTSGTSYEQYF.

The chain couples TRBV6-1 to TRBJ1-1; D is perhaps TRBD1 (5 bases). Germline V gene sequence: CDR1 MNHNS, CDR2 SASEGT. V dropped 5 bases and J dropped 1 base, with 20 bases sitting between them. The CDR3 sequence is 17 residues long. CDR3 in DNA: TGTGCCAGCAGTAAATACCCAGGGAATCATCGGAACACTGAAGCTTTCTTT. This gives the protein CASSKYPGNHRNTEAFF.

This clonotype was detected only a few times. The chain joins TRBV12-3 or TRBV12-4 to TRBJ2-5; 11 nucleotides line up with TRBD2. V shed 5 bases, J shed 4 bases, and the junction held 3 bases outside the gene matches. This CDR3 is 14 amino acids long. The CDR3 DNA sequence: TGTGCCAGCAGTGAACTAGCGGGAGTAGAGACCCAGTACTTC. Protein sequence: CASSELAGVETQYF.

The genes are TRBV19 and TRBJ1-5, with 8 nucleotides matching TRBD1. From germline, CDR1 is LNHDA and CDR2 SQIVND (reference sequence). J lost 7 bases, V lost 5 bases, and 10 bases had no gene match. This CDR3 region has 15 residues. CDR3 sequence reads: CASSPPDRAYQPQHF. CDR3 sequence (DNA): TGTGCCAGTAGTCCCCCGGACAGGGCGTACCAGCCCCAGCATTTT. The full variable domain, its missing parts supplied by reference TRBV19 and TRBJ1-5, is DGGITQSPKYLFRKEGQNVTLSCEQNLNHDAMYWYRQDPGQGLRLIYYSQIVNDFQKGDIAEGYSVSREKKESFPLTVTSAQKNPTAFYLCASSPPDRAYQPQHFGDGTRLSIL.

This chain connects TRBV5-1 to TRBJ2-6; D is unresolved. Trimming shortened V by 4 bases and J by 2 bases, and 4 bases separated the two germline ends. The CDR3 covers 13 residues. Germline-derived CDR1 and CDR2 are SGHRS and YFSETQ. The CDR3, as DNA: TGCGCCAGCAGCAGAGCTGGGGCCAACGTCCTGACTTTC. It yields the protein CASSRAGANVLTF.

The chain uses TRBV19 and TRBJ2-1; no reliable D call. Germline assignment: CDR1 LNHDA and CDR2 SQIVND (reference sequence). This CDR3 has 16 amino acids. V was shortened by 4 bases and J by 0 bases, with 13 bases between the two germline ends. The CDR3 loop reads CASSTPTTYSYNEQFF. CDR3 sequence (DNA): TGTGCCAGTAGTACCCCGACAACTTACTCCTACAATGAGCAGTTCTTC.

Only a few counts were recorded for this clonotype. This chain links TRBV27 with TRBJ2-7; D gene uncertain. The CDR3 contains 15 residues. The germline V gene encodes CDR1 MNHEY and CDR2 SMNVEV (reference sequence). The V gene lost 4 bases and the J gene lost 6 bases, with 19 bases spanning the gap. CDR3 in DNA: TGTGCCAGCAGTTGGAACTACCCGGATCCTCGCGAGCAGTACTTC. Its protein is CASSWNYPDPREQYF.

Relative to its sample, this clonotype is medium-sized. The chain uses TRBV20-1 and TRBJ2-1; 8 bases map to TRBD2. Germline loops: CDR1 DFQATT, CDR2 SNEGSKA (reference sequence). The CDR3 is 13 amino acids. V lost 6 bases, J lost 3 bases, and 4 bases stayed unmatched. This chain's CDR3 is CSAWTSSYNEQFF. In nucleotides, the CDR3 is TGCAGTGCATGGACTAGCAGCTACAATGAGCAGTTCTTC.

The V gene is TRBV7-3, the J gene TRBJ2-5, with 8 bases aligning to TRBD1. V was clipped by 2 bases and J by 9 bases; unmatched bases: 11. The CDR3 sequence is 15 residues long. Germline V gene sequence: CDR1 SGHTA, CDR2 FQGTGA. This chain's CDR3 is CASSLDGTGSRPQYF. CDR3 in DNA: TGTGCCAGCAGCTTAGACGGGACAGGTAGCCGCCCCCAGTACTTC.

The chain employs TRBV30 and TRBJ1-1; possible D gene TRBD1, 5 bases. The CDR3 loop spans 13 amino acids. The V end was cut by 0 bases, the J end by 5 bases, with 10 bases between. CDR1 GTSNPN and CDR2 SVGIG come from the germline V gene (reference sequence). The CDR3 coding sequence is TGTGCCTGGAGTGTAGGGCAGGGAACTGAAGCTTTCTTT. This sequence encodes CAWSVGQGTEAFF.

The J gene is TRBJ1-5, the V gene TRBV19, with 7 bases fitting TRBD1. Germline V lookup: CDR1 LNHDA, CDR2 SQIVND (reference sequence). J gave up 2 bases and V 8 bases, and 18 bases lay outside the gene matches. The CDR3 runs 18 residues. The CDR3 protein is CASSLAVTGWSGNQPQHF. The CDR3 DNA reads TGTGCCAGTTCTCTCGCTGTGACAGGGTGGAGTGGCAATCAGCCCCAGCATTTT.

The genes are TRBV19 and TRBJ1-5; D perhaps matches TRBD1 (5 bases). The CDR3 covers 17 residues. V lost 2 bases and J lost 2, with 16 bases in between. CDR1 LNHDA and CDR2 SQIVND come from the germline V gene (reference sequence). The CDR3: CASSIMGRGDRNQPQHF. In DNA form, the CDR3 reads TGTGCCAGTAGTATAATGGGTAGAGGGGATCGCAATCAGCCCCAGCATTTT.

The chain links TRBV12-3 or TRBV12-4 to TRBJ2-2, with no clear D. Trimming removed 5 bases from V and 4 bases from J, with 14 bases in between. The CDR3 has 15 residues. In DNA, the CDR3 is TGTGCCAGCAGTCCACCCGTCCGCGGCACCGGGGAGCTGTTTTTT. Residues: CASSPPVRGTGELFF.

The J gene is TRBJ2-7, the V gene TRBV6-1; D call uncertain. From germline, CDR1 is MNHNS and CDR2 SASEGT. Trimming cost V 10 bases and J 4 bases, with 11 bases left between them. CDR3 length: 11 amino acids. The CDR3 DNA reads as TGTGCCACCCGGGTTGCTTACGAGCAGTACTTC. Its protein is CATRVAYEQYF.

The chain uses TRBV7-9 and TRBJ2-5, with 7 bases fitting TRBD1. Germline CDR1 reads SEHNR; CDR2 reads FQNEAQ (reference sequence). The CDR3 covers 14 residues. V trimming: 4 bases; J trimming: 2 bases; junction bases outside the gene matches: 4. The CDR3 protein is CASSWTGSQETQYF. The DNA for the CDR3 is TGTGCCAGCAGCTGGACAGGATCTCAAGAGACCCAGTACTTC.